This T cell receptor beta chain was sequenced for a study of cytomegalovirus exposure and HLA in healthy donors. Study-level points and caveats: When analyzed later, a missense DCLRE1C variant was found to be linked to TCR beta V- and J-gene trimming. Later analysis placed DRB1 highest and HLA-C lowest in TCR association rates, which differed by HLA locus.

This clone has just a few counts. The target antigen is unknown. This CDR3 comprises 12 residues. V lost 4 bases to trimming and J lost 7 bases; unmatched junction nucleotides: 4. Germline-derived CDR1 and CDR2 are SGHTA and FQGNSA. Primers for the PCR totalled 60 Vbeta and 13 Jbeta. The protocol was immunoSEQ multiplex PCR, while the TCRdb copy is restricted to in-frame clones and leaves out a portion. Counted here are a few hundred thousand clones, nearly 95% occurring once; the ten biggest clones make up 1.5% to 2%. The origin of this receptor is a girl aged 2-15 years in good health and CMV-seronegative. V gene TRBV7-2 combines with J gene TRBJ2-7; 7 nucleotides match TRBD2. The sample taken for sequencing was PBMCs. CDR3 in amino acids: CASSSLSGEQYF. The CDR3 DNA reads TGTGCCAGCAGCTCACTTAGCGGGGAGCAGTACTTC.